The 28 T cell receptor beta chains in this list originate from one sample, sequenced in a study of T cell responses to AZD1222 COVID-19 vaccine. Libraries were prepared by immunoSEQ multiplex PCR; TCRdb keeps only in-frame clonotypes and omits some of them. The sample shows 150,000 to 200,000 clones, about 92% of them seen only once. The specimen comprised peripheral blood, sampled on day 0 of AZD1222 vaccination. The receptor source for this set is an adult in good health.

This clone was counted once. Other DNA sequences in the sample encode the same CDR3. This chain connects TRBV27 to TRBJ1-5, with D hard to call. V shed 2 bases and J shed 4 bases, with 6 bases lying between them. The CDR3 extends over 13 amino acids. Germline CDR1 is MNHEY and CDR2 is SMNVEV (reference sequence). CDR3 sequence (DNA): TGTGCCAGCAGTTTAAAGAGTAATCAGCCCCAGCATTTT. Encoded protein: CASSLKSNQPQHF.

The V and J genes are TRBV19 and TRBJ1-1; a weak D match, TRBD1 (6 bases). The CDR3 is 14 amino acids. Germline V CDR1 and CDR2: LNHDA, SQIVND (reference sequence). With 5 bases removed from V and 1 base from J, the gap between germline ends came to 11 bases. This CDR3 is CASSARGGNTEAFF. CDR3 DNA: TGTGCCAGTAGTGCCAGGGGCGGGAACACTGAAGCTTTCTTT.

The chain employs TRBV3-1 (or the pseudogene TRBV3-2) and TRBJ1-4; D is ambiguous. The CDR3 length is 15 residues. The V gene's germline CDR1 is LGHDT and CDR2 YNNKEL (reference sequence). Deletions cut 4 bases from V and 0 bases from J, with 9 bases between. The CDR3 DNA reads as TGTGCCAGCAGCCGTTCGGAAGCAACTAATGAAAAACTGTTTTTT. The encoded protein is CASSRSEATNEKLFF.

This chain uses TRBV28 with TRBJ2-5, with unresolved D. Germline CDR1 reads MDHEN; CDR2 reads SYDVKM. Deletions cut 5 bases from V and 1 base from J, with 11 bases between. The CDR3 runs 14 residues. CDR3 amino acids: CASSPARGQETQYF. The CDR3 nucleotides read TGTGCCAGCAGTCCGGCAAGAGGCCAAGAGACCCAGTACTTC.

This chain links TRBV5-1 with TRBJ2-5; no clear D. There are 12 residues in the CDR3. Trimming stripped 5 bases from V and 1 base from J, with 6 bases between. Germline CDR1 SGHRS, CDR2 YFSETQ. In nucleotides, the CDR3 is TGCGCCAGCAGGGGCCTCCAAGAGACCCAGTACTTC. Its protein is CASRGLQETQYF.

This chain uses TRBV5-6 with TRBJ2-2, with a tentative D call TRBD2 (6 bases). Germline V gene sequence: CDR1 SGHDT, CDR2 YYEEEE. The CDR3 runs to 17 residues. With 6 bases removed from V and 3 bases from J, the gap between germline ends came to 21 bases. The CDR3 nucleotides are TGTGCCAGCACCCTCTCCCCAGCGGGCATTTACACCGGGGAGCTGTTTTTT. Translated: CASTLSPAGIYTGELFF.

The chain couples TRBV7-9 to TRBJ1-3; D gene uncertain. V was pared by 5 bases and J by 0 bases, with 8 bases between. Germline CDR1 and CDR2: SEHNR and FQNEAQ (reference sequence). This CDR3 is built from 14 residues. The chain's CDR3 is CASSPRRSGNTIYF. CDR3 DNA: TGTGCCAGCAGCCCCCGGCGCTCTGGAAACACCATATATTTT.

This clone has more than one count but fewer than ten. This chain joins TRBV7-2 and TRBJ1-2; D is perhaps TRBD1 (5 bases). Germline V gene lookup returns CDR1 SGHTA and CDR2 FQGNSA. V gave up 1 base and J gave up 2 bases, with 5 bases separating them. This CDR3 is built from 13 residues. The CDR3 DNA sequence: TGTGCCAGCAGCTTAGGACAGAACTATGGCTACACCTTC. Translated, it gives CASSLGQNYGYTF.

The V call is TRBV6-2 or TRBV6-3, the J call TRBJ1-1; no clear D gene. This CDR3 contains 14 residues. V lost 2 bases and J lost 0, with 7 bases in between. Germline V lookup: CDR1 MNHEY, CDR2 SVGEGT. The CDR3 spells CASSYGFMNTEAFF. The CDR3 DNA sequence: TGTGCCAGCAGTTACGGCTTCATGAACACTGAAGCTTTCTTT.

The V gene is TRBV5-1, the J gene TRBJ2-1; perhaps TRBD2 as D (5 bases). The CDR3 extends over 15 amino acids. CDR1 is SGHRS, CDR2 YFSETQ, per germline. V lost 1 base to trimming and J lost 4 bases, with 12 bases between them. CDR3 DNA sequence: TGCGCCAGCAGCTTGACGTCGGGAATTTACAATGAGCAGTTCTTC. Protein sequence: CASSLTSGIYNEQFF.

V usage is TRBV28 and J usage is TRBJ1-2; D perhaps matches TRBD1 (5 bases). CDR1 is MDHEN, CDR2 SYDVKM, per germline. Trimming took off 1 base at V and 6 bases at J, with 15 bases between the two ends. The CDR3 is 15 residues long. CDR3 nucleotides: TGTGCCAGCAGTTTATTCAACAGGCGAGGTAATGGCTACACCTTC. The encoded protein is CASSLFNRRGNGYTF.

This chain connects TRBV6-2 or TRBV6-3 to TRBJ2-7; no firm D call. Trimming shortened V by 6 bases and J by 4 bases, and 16 bases separated the two germline ends. CDR3 size: 14 residues. Germline V gives CDR1 MNHEY, CDR2 SVGEGT. The CDR3 spells CASSQQGRRYEQYV. The CDR3 DNA sequence: TGTGCCAGCAGCCAACAAGGCAGGAGATACGAGCAGTACGTC.

The chain combines TRBV7-2 with TRBJ2-7; D unresolved. CDR1 is SGHTA, CDR2 FQGNSA, per germline. CDR3 size: 15 residues. V was cut by 2 bases and J by 1 base, with 12 bases left in between. CDR3 nucleotides: TGTGCCAGCAGCTTAATCGGTGGCCCGTCCTACGAGCAGTACGTC. Residues: CASSLIGGPSYEQYV.

V is TRBV6-6 and J is TRBJ2-3; maybe TRBD2 (5 bases). Germline-derived CDR1 and CDR2 are MNHNY and SVGAGI (reference sequence). The CDR3 contains 13 residues. V lost 6 bases, J lost 1 base, and 8 bases lay in between. In nucleotides, the CDR3 is TGTGCCAGCAGCCCAGCGGGCACAGATACGCAGTATTTT. The encoded protein is CASSPAGTDTQYF.

The CDR3 loop reads CASSLVGTYGYTF. CDR3 coding DNA: TGCGCCAGCAGCTTGGTCGGGACCTATGGCTACACCTTC. The genes are TRBV5-1 and TRBJ1-2; D might be TRBD1 (5 bases). The CDR3 spans 13 residues. Looked up from germline, CDR1 is SGHRS and CDR2 is YFSETQ. Trimming removed 0 bases from V and 4 bases from J, with 7 bases in between.

Of note for this clone: A read error may produce the germline difference seen at one junction end. This chain joins TRBV7-7 and TRBJ2-1; 10 positions match TRBD2. The V gene's germline CDR1 is SSHAT and CDR2 FNYEAQ (reference sequence). The length of the CDR3 is 17 residues. CDR3: CASSLESSLAGDNEQFF. CDR3 nucleotide sequence: TGTGCTAGCAGCTTAGAATCGTCCCTAGCGGGAGACAATGAGCAGTTCTTC.

The chain carries TRBV9 and TRBJ2-1; possible D gene TRBD2, 5 bases. The CDR3 is made up of 12 amino acids. Germline V gene sequence: CDR1 SGDLS, CDR2 YYNGEE. Here the CDR3 DNA reads TGTGCGCCGGACTCCCCCATCTTTGAGCAGTTCTTC. Residues: CAPDSPIFEQFF.

The rearrangement joins TRBV29-1 to TRBJ2-1; 11 bases are a match to TRBD2. V trimming: 7 bases; J trimming: 9 bases; junction bases outside the gene matches: 14. CDR1 and CDR2 from the germline V gene are SQVTM and ANQGSEA. The CDR3 covers 15 residues. CDR3 sequence: CSASPPSGGIIEQFF. Here the CDR3 DNA reads TGCAGCGCCTCACCACCTAGCGGGGGGATCATTGAGCAGTTCTTC.

The gene calls are TRBV7-7 and TRBJ2-1, with D possibly matching TRBD1 (5 bases). The V end lost 5 bases, the J end lost 9 bases, and 14 bases lay between the germline ends. Germline CDR1 reads SSHAT; CDR2 reads FNYEAQ (reference sequence). The CDR3 loop spans 13 amino acids. CDR3 sequence (DNA): TGTGCCAGCAGCGCCACCTATAGGGGTGAGCAGTTCTTC. This encodes CASSATYRGEQFF.

DNA of the CDR3: TGTGCCAGCAGCTTAAGGCGGCATCAAGGCAATGAGCAGTTCTTC. Translating it yields CASSLRRHQGNEQFF. The chain combines TRBV5-6 with TRBJ2-1; D gene uncertain. The CDR3 has 15 residues. Germline CDR1 reads SGHDT; CDR2 reads YYEEEE. Trimming took off 2 bases at V and 6 bases at J, with 15 bases between the two ends.

The rearrangement links TRBV6-2 or TRBV6-3 to TRBJ1-1, with TRBD1 matching 7 bases. J lost 2 bases, V lost 5 bases, and 8 bases had no gene match. The CDR3 runs to 15 residues. Germline V gene data show CDR1 as MNHEY and CDR2 as SVGEGT. The CDR3 sequence is CASSRDSMLNTEAFF. The CDR3 nucleotides read TGTGCCAGCAGTCGGGACAGTATGTTAAACACTGAAGCTTTCTTT.

This chain connects TRBV6-5 to TRBJ1-1; D call uncertain. The CDR3 contains 13 residues. The V gene lost 7 bases and the J gene lost 11 bases, with 20 bases spanning the gap. Germline V gene sequence: CDR1 MNHEY, CDR2 SVGAGI. Here the CDR3 DNA reads TGTGCCAGCACCTCGCCCGGTGGTAAAGTGGCTTTCTTT. Translated: CASTSPGGKVAFF.

This clone was seen only a few times. The genes are TRBV18 and TRBJ1-5; a weak D match, TRBD1 (5 bases). CDR3 size: 13 residues. V was pared by 6 bases and J by 5 bases, with 11 bases between. From germline, CDR1 is KGHSH and CDR2 LQKENI. The CDR3 nucleotides read TGTGCCAGCTCTCCCGGGACCTATCAGCCCCAGCATTTT. Its protein is CASSPGTYQPQHF.

The chain uses TRBV5-1 and TRBJ2-1; a possible D gene is TRBD2 (6 bases). The CDR3 has 13 residues. CDR1 and CDR2 (germline): SGHRS, YFSETQ. Trimming took off 0 bases at V and 7 bases at J, with 8 bases between the two ends. This chain's CDR3 is CASSLVEGNEQFF. The CDR3 DNA sequence: TGCGCCAGCAGCTTGGTGGAGGGGAATGAGCAGTTCTTC.

This clone is a singleton in its sample. V usage is TRBV12-3 or TRBV12-4 and J usage is TRBJ2-1; no definite D call. V shed 5 bases and J shed 9 bases, with 8 bases lying between them. The CDR3 has 11 amino acids. The DNA for the CDR3 is TGTGCCAGCAGTCCACTGTCTGAGCAGTTCTTC. As protein: CASSPLSEQFF.

The chain links TRBV10-3 to TRBJ1-1; D uncertain. Germline V gene data show CDR1 as ENHRY and CDR2 as SYGVKD. V lost 1 base and J 0 bases, leaving 3 bases between the germline ends. This CDR3 comprises 13 residues. CDR3 region: CAISEWLNTEAFF. The CDR3 DNA sequence: TGTGCCATCAGTGAGTGGTTGAACACTGAAGCTTTCTTT.

On this clone: Other DNA sequences from this sample encode an identical CDR3 as well. V is TRBV24-1 and J is TRBJ2-5; no definite D call. The germline V and J ends were trimmed by 3 bases and 1 base, with 2 bases remaining between them. There are 12 residues in the CDR3. From germline, CDR1 is KGHDR and CDR2 SFDVKD. The CDR3 nucleotides are TGTGCCACCAGTGATAGCCAAGAGACCCAGTACTTC. This gives the protein CATSDSQETQYF.

V is TRBV18 and J is TRBJ1-2, with TRBD1 identical over 12 bases. V dropped 3 bases and J dropped 4; count of bases not matched to a gene: 6. CDR3 length equals 16 residues. In germline, CDR1 is KGHSH, CDR2 LQKENI. Here the CDR3 DNA reads TGTGCCAGCTCACCTGGGACAGGGGGCGACGGCTATGGCTACACCTTC. Protein product: CASSPGTGGDGYGYTF.